This T cell receptor beta chain was recorded in a study of cytomegalovirus exposure and HLA in healthy donors. CDR1 and CDR2 from the germline V gene are MNHNY and SVGAGI (reference sequence). The CDR3 loop spans 16 amino acids. Researchers ran the PCR with 60 Vbeta and 13 Jbeta primers. Assay used: immunoSEQ multiplex PCR; TCRdb lists only in-frame clones, some missing. This sample has roughly 190,000 clones; about 59% occur once, and the top ten carry 2.5% to 3.5%. About this clone itself: The junction departs from germline at one end; a sequencing error may be responsible.

The source of this sequence is a man aged 35-49 years in good health and CMV-seronegative. The chain links TRBV6-6 to TRBJ2-7, with TRBD2 matching over 8 bases. Sequenced material: PBMCs. DNA for the CDR3: TGTGCCAGCAGTTACTCGCGGGGGGCTCGCTCCAACGAGCAGTACTTC. The encoded protein is CASSYSRGARSNEQYF.